This section outlines one T cell receptor (beta chain) sequence together with its context. Its antigen is currently unknown. The junction had 4 bases not matched to a gene; V was cut back by 1 base and J by 3 bases. This CDR3 region has 15 residues. Germline CDR1 SGHTA, CDR2 FQGNSA. The data originate from a study of Tregs in tolerant kidney transplant recipients. The study, taken as a whole, reports: Biological reproducibility was not directly addressed in this study.

Sequencing was performed with immunoSEQ multiplex PCR; in TCRdb, only in-frame clones are kept and a portion is missing. The sample has 15,000 to 20,000 clones, 65% to 90% seen once. The source of this sequence is a human donor in good health. The sequenced material came from Tregs from blood. The chain carries TRBV7-2 and TRBJ2-7; 9 positions match TRBD1. The CDR3 region has the DNA TGTGCCAGCAGCTTAGTTCCGGGACAGGGCTACGAGCAGTACTTC. Translated, it gives CASSLVPGQGYEQYF. Full variable domain (outside the CDR3, taken from reference TRBV7-2 and TRBJ2-7): GAGVSQSPSNKVTEKGKDVELRCDPISGHTALYWYRQSLGQGLEFLIYFQGNSAPDKSGLPSDRFSAERTGGSVSTLTIQRTQQEDSAVYLCASSLVPGQGYEQYFGPGTRLTVT.